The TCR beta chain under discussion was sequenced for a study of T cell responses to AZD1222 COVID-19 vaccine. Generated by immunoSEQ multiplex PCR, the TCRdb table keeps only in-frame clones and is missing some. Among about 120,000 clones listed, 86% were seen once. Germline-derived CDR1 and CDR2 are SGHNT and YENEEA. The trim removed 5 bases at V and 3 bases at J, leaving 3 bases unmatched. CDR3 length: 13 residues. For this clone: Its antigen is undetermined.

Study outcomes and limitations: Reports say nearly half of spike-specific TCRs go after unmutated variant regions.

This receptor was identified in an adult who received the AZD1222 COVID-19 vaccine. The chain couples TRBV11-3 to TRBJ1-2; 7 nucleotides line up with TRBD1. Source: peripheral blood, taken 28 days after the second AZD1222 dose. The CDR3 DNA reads TGTGCCAGCAGCCGGGACAGATACTATGGCTACACCTTC. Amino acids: CASSRDRYYGYTF.